The clone carrying this T cell receptor beta chain has a single count. The antigen is undetermined. The data stem from a study of cytomegalovirus exposure and HLA in healthy donors. For the study at large: Some 80 million unique TCR sequences came from HLA-typed donors in an early release. Study-wide findings and caveats: Previous analysis showed most TCR beta V segments were productive about 87% or about 30% of the time.

This PCR relied on a set of 60 Vbeta primers and 13 Jbeta primers. Generated by immunoSEQ multiplex PCR, the TCRdb table keeps only in-frame clones and is missing some. The sample lists around 150,000 clones, around 79% occurring once. The V gene's germline CDR1 is SGHTA and CDR2 FQGNSA. This CDR3 is 17 amino acids long. J was trimmed by 4 bases and V by 5 bases; bases with no gene match: 13. The clonotype was recovered from a woman between 40 and 50 years old in good health and CMV-seropositive. The sequenced material came from PBMCs. The rearrangement links TRBV7-2 to TRBJ2-7; 11 positions agree with TRBD2. The chain's CDR3 is CASSGGVAGGNRYEQYF. The CDR3 nucleotides are TGTGCCAGCAGCGGTGGGGTAGCGGGGGGGAATCGTTACGAGCAGTACTTC.